The 20 T cell receptor beta chains listed next were all sequenced from one sample in a study of cytomegalovirus exposure and HLA in healthy donors. PCR amplification relied on 60 Vbeta primers (plus 13 Jbeta primers). Profiling relied on immunoSEQ multiplex PCR, and the TCRdb table lists in-frame clones only, not all of them. The table lists 50,000 to 65,000 clones, 73% of them singletons. Sequenced sample: PBMCs. The receptors here all came from a man aged 18 to 29 in good health and CMV-seronegative.

This clone was counted once. The chain couples TRBV6-1 to TRBJ1-1, with 7 positions matching TRBD1. With 6 bases clipped from V and 5 bases from J, the junction kept 6 bases outside the gene matches. The CDR3 covers 13 residues. CDR1 is MNHNS and CDR2 is SASEGT in the germline V gene. In DNA, the CDR3 is TGTGCCAGCAGAATACAGGGGAATACTGAAGCTTTCTTT. Translating it yields CASRIQGNTEAFF.

V usage is TRBV29-1 and J usage is TRBJ2-5; D possibly corresponds to TRBD1 (5 bases). The CDR3 length is 12 residues. The ends were cut back, 2 bases at V and 5 bases at J, with 9 bases in the middle. Looked up from germline, CDR1 is SQVTM and CDR2 is ANQGSEA. The CDR3 DNA reads as TGCAGCGTTGAAAGGGGTCGGGAGACCCAGTACTTC. This codes for CSVERGRETQYF. The variable domain in full, completed from reference TRBV29-1 and TRBJ2-5, reads SAVISQKPSRDICQRGTSLTIQCQVDSQVTMMFWYRQQPGQSLTLIATANQGSEATYESGFVIDKFPISRPNLTFSTLTVSNMSPEDSSIYLCSVERGRETQYFGPGTRLLVL.

The V and J genes are TRBV28 and TRBJ1-1; 7 bases fit TRBD1. CDR1 MDHEN and CDR2 SYDVKM come from the germline V gene. The CDR3 runs to 14 residues. With V trimmed by 5 bases and J by 8 bases, 11 bases remained unmatched. The CDR3 nucleotides are TGTGCCAGCAGTCTCGACAGGGTAATAGTAGAAGCTTTCTTT. Protein: CASSLDRVIVEAFF.

V usage is TRBV29-1 and J usage is TRBJ2-3; D is uncertain. Trimming took 3 bases from V and 3 from J, leaving 10 bases between them. The CDR3 runs to 13 residues. Germline V gives CDR1 SQVTM, CDR2 ANQGSEA. The CDR3 here is CSVDRIGTDTQYF. The CDR3 nucleotides are TGCAGCGTTGATAGGATCGGGACAGATACGCAGTATTTT.

The CDR3 spells CAWSVGGNQETQYF. CDR3 nucleotides: TGTGCCTGGAGTGTGGGAGGGAACCAAGAGACCCAGTACTTC. The rearrangement links TRBV30 to TRBJ2-5, with 7 positions matching TRBD2. The CDR3 is 14 amino acids. The germline V gene has CDR1 GTSNPN and CDR2 SVGIG (reference sequence). Trimming cost V 0 bases and J 0 bases; bases outside gene matches: 1.

V usage is TRBV5-8 and J usage is TRBJ2-1, with TRBD1 matching over 8 bases. V lost 4 bases and J lost 7; bases outside the gene matches: 19. CDR1 SGHTS and CDR2 YDEGEE come from the germline V gene. There are 18 residues in the CDR3. Here the CDR3 reads CASSNTDRGTSTTNEQFF. The CDR3 DNA is TGTGCCAGCAGCAACACAGACAGGGGTACTAGCACAACGAATGAGCAGTTCTTC.

The V call is TRBV5-1, the J call TRBJ2-7; 7 bases map to TRBD1. V was pared by 0 bases and J by 0 bases, with 6 bases of the junction left unmatched. CDR3 length: 16 amino acids. CDR1 SGHRS and CDR2 YFSETQ come from the germline V gene. The CDR3 bases are TGCGCCAGCAGCTTGGGGGGACAGCCAAGCTCCTACGAGCAGTACTTC. Its protein product is CASSLGGQPSSYEQYF.

The chain employs TRBV7-9 and TRBJ2-5; possible D gene TRBD2, 6 bases. CDR1 is SEHNR and CDR2 is FQNEAQ in the germline V gene (reference sequence). This CDR3 is 13 amino acids long. Trimming pared 1 base from V and 5 bases from J, leaving 8 bases between. In DNA form, the CDR3 reads TGTGCCAGCAGCTTAGTAGGAGGGGAGACCCAGTACTTC. It specifies CASSLVGGETQYF.

This chain joins TRBV29-1 and TRBJ1-2; 10 nucleotides agree with TRBD1. V trimming: 5 bases; J trimming: 2 bases; junction bases outside the gene matches: 5. This CDR3 contains 14 residues. Germline loops: CDR1 SQVTM, CDR2 ANQGSEA. Here the CDR3 reads CSVPPDRGNYGYTF. The CDR3, as DNA: TGCAGCGTTCCACCGGACAGGGGGAACTATGGCTACACCTTC.

The chain uses TRBV5-4 and TRBJ2-2; 9 bases are shared with TRBD2. The CDR3 loop spans 16 amino acids. The junction had 7 bases not matched to a gene; V was cut back by 0 bases and J by 7 bases. Germline CDR1 and CDR2: SGHNT and YYREEE (reference sequence). In DNA, the CDR3 is TGTGCCAGCAGCTTGGTGGTTAGCGGGAGCGGCGGGGAGCTGTTTTTT. This encodes CASSLVVSGSGGELFF.

The rearrangement links TRBV10-3 to TRBJ1-2; the match to TRBD1 covers 11 bases. This CDR3 region has 16 residues. V was clipped by 11 bases and J by 7 bases; unmatched bases: 18. The germline CDR1 and CDR2 sequences are ENHRY and SYGVKD. CDR3 protein: CAVVTGTGGLGGGYTF. The CDR3 nucleotides read TGTGCCGTCGTAACCGGGACAGGGGGACTCGGGGGTGGCTACACCTTC.

This clone was counted between two and nine times. V usage is TRBV6-5 and J usage is TRBJ1-1; D is uncertain. Trimming removed 4 bases from V and 0 bases from J, with 6 bases in between. This CDR3 contains 13 residues. Germline V gene data show CDR1 as MNHEY and CDR2 as SVGAGI. The DNA for the CDR3 is TGTGCCAGCAGTTCCCCAATGAACACTGAAGCTTTCTTT. Translated: CASSSPMNTEAFF.

V usage is TRBV9 and J usage is TRBJ1-2; no reliable D call. Trimming shortened V by 0 bases and J by 7 bases, and 16 bases separated the two germline ends. Germline values: CDR1 SGDLS, CDR2 YYNGEE. This CDR3 comprises 15 residues. DNA of the CDR3: TGTGCCAGCAGCGTAGACGGCGGGATTAGAAGTGGCTACACCTTC. This codes for CASSVDGGIRSGYTF.

This clone has a handful of counts. This rearrangement joins TRBV29-1 to TRBJ1-1, with D uncertain. The CDR3 loop spans 12 amino acids. CDR1 is SQVTM and CDR2 is ANQGSEA in the germline V gene. V was cut by 6 bases and J by 6 bases, with 14 bases left in between. The CDR3 DNA reads TGCAGCGTCTTCGGAGATTCCCCTGAAGCTTTCTTT. It codes for CSVFGDSPEAFF.

The rearrangement links TRBV10-3 to TRBJ2-1; no firm D call. In germline, CDR1 is ENHRY, CDR2 SYGVKD. The CDR3 is 14 amino acids. V was pared by 10 bases and J by 0 bases, with 13 bases between. The CDR3 sequence: CATRPESSYNEQFF. The CDR3 nucleotides are TGTGCCACCAGACCAGAAAGCTCCTACAATGAGCAGTTCTTC.

The rearrangement links TRBV29-1 to TRBJ1-2; D call uncertain. This CDR3 region has 11 residues. Germline-derived CDR1 and CDR2 are SQVTM and ANQGSEA. The V end lost 7 bases, the J end lost 8 bases, and 14 bases lay between the germline ends. The CDR3 loop reads CSASSGGGYTF. In DNA form, the CDR3 reads TGCAGCGCGTCGTCGGGTGGGGGCTACACCTTC. Filled out from reference TRBV29-1 and TRBJ1-2, the complete variable domain reads SAVISQKPSRDICQRGTSLTIQCQVDSQVTMMFWYRQQPGQSLTLIATANQGSEATYESGFVIDKFPISRPNLTFSTLTVSNMSPEDSSIYLCSASSGGGYTFGSGTRLTVV.

The V call is TRBV5-6, the J call TRBJ1-6, with 8 nucleotides matching TRBD1. Trimming removed 2 bases from V and 7 bases from J; junction bases left unmatched: 2. The CDR3 covers 14 residues. From germline, CDR1 is SGHDT and CDR2 YYEEEE. CDR3 sequence: CASSFGQGNSPLHF. The CDR3 DNA follows: TGTGCCAGCAGCTTTGGACAGGGAAATTCACCCCTCCACTTT.

This clone has a handful of counts. The V call is TRBV29-1, the J call TRBJ2-1; 7 bases agree with TRBD2. V lost 6 bases to trimming and J lost 0 bases; unmatched junction nucleotides: 8. The CDR3 runs to 15 residues. The germline CDR1 and CDR2 sequences are SQVTM and ANQGSEA. CDR3 protein: CSVAVREGSYNEQFF. CDR3 DNA: TGCAGCGTCGCCGTGAGGGAGGGCTCCTACAATGAGCAGTTCTTC.

This rearrangement joins TRBV5-1 to TRBJ1-4; D is undetermined. In germline, CDR1 is SGHRS, CDR2 YFSETQ. This CDR3 is 12 amino acids long. V lost 1 base and J lost 7, with 5 bases in between. The CDR3 region has the DNA TGCGCCAGCAGCTTGTCGGGTGAAAAACTGTTTTTT. Translating gives CASSLSGEKLFF.

V is TRBV7-2 and J is TRBJ2-7, with TRBD2 matching over 8 bases. The CDR3 totals 16 residues. CDR1 and CDR2 (germline): SGHTA, FQGNSA. Germline trimming cut 3 bases from V and 0 bases from J; bases unmatched to any gene: 7. The CDR3 sequence is CASSFTSGPSSYEQYF. For the CDR3, the DNA is TGTGCCAGCAGCTTTACTAGCGGCCCCAGCTCCTACGAGCAGTACTTC.